Shown below are 17 T cell receptor beta chains from a single sample sequenced in a study of shared clonotypes between healthy human individuals. The protocol was immunoSEQ multiplex PCR, while the TCRdb copy is restricted to in-frame clones and leaves out a portion. The data hold approximately 740,000 clones, with more than 85% observed a single time. As defined, naive CD8 cells were CD45RO-negative and positively selected for CCR7, with terminally differentiated effector memory CD45RA+ cells excluded. Sequenced material: naive CD8+ T cells sorted from blood. Receptors were obtained from a man aged 30-40 years in good health.

The V and J genes are TRBV7-8 and TRBJ2-1; possibly TRBD2 for D (6 bases). Trimming took off 2 bases at V and 2 bases at J, with 16 bases between the two ends. The CDR3 contains 17 residues. CDR1 and CDR2 (germline): SGHVS, FQNEAQ. This chain's CDR3 is CASSLHGGLAPYNEQFF. CDR3 sequence (DNA): TGTGCCAGCAGCTTACACGGAGGGCTAGCGCCCTACAATGAGCAGTTCTTC.

The genes are TRBV9 and TRBJ2-1; D may be TRBD2 (6 bases). Germline CDR1 and CDR2: SGDLS and YYNGEE. The germline V and J ends were trimmed by 5 bases and 3 bases, with 12 bases remaining between them. This CDR3 region has 14 residues. The CDR3 loop reads CASRSRELYNEQFF. CDR3 nucleotide sequence: TGTGCCAGCAGGTCGCGGGAACTCTACAATGAGCAGTTCTTC.

V and J are TRBV25-1 and TRBJ2-3; 7 bases are a match to TRBD2. The CDR3 consists of 15 residues. Germline assignment: CDR1 MGHDK and CDR2 SYGVNS. The V gene end was trimmed by 3 bases and the J gene end by 1 base; junction bases not matched to a gene: 4. The CDR3 sequence is CASSDWGGGTDTQYF. The CDR3 DNA sequence: TGTGCCAGCAGTGATTGGGGGGGTGGCACAGATACGCAGTATTTT.

The chain joins TRBV5-8 to TRBJ2-2, with D uncertain. In germline, CDR1 is SGHTS, CDR2 YDEGEE. The length of the CDR3 is 16 residues. V lost 1 base and J 0 bases, leaving 10 bases between the germline ends. The DNA for the CDR3 is TGTGCCAGCAGCTTGTATCCGGTAACGAACACCGGGGAGCTGTTTTTT. It translates to CASSLYPVTNTGELFF.

The CDR3 DNA reads as TGTGCCACTAGGGACACGTCTGATGAAAAACTGTTTTTT. This gives the protein CATRDTSDEKLFF. The V call is TRBV19, the J call TRBJ1-4, with D tentatively TRBD1 (6 bases). The V gene's germline CDR1 is LNHDA and CDR2 SQIVND (reference sequence). V lost 10 bases and J lost 6, with 15 bases in between. This CDR3 comprises 13 residues.

This chain joins TRBV27 and TRBJ2-2; D is uncertain. This CDR3 comprises 14 residues. Germline lookup yields CDR1 MNHEY and CDR2 SMNVEV (reference sequence). V lost 3 bases and J lost 5, with 10 bases in between. The DNA of the CDR3 is TGTGCCAGCAGTTTCATAAGAATGACCGGGGAGCTGTTTTTT. It codes for CASSFIRMTGELFF.

The chain links TRBV18 to TRBJ2-7, with D possibly being TRBD1 (6 bases). Trimming cost V 0 bases and J 2 bases, with 11 bases left between them. Germline CDR1 reads KGHSH; CDR2 reads LQKENI. The CDR3 sequence is 15 residues long. The CDR3 protein is CASSPPRTAPYEQYF. In nucleotides, the CDR3 is TGTGCCAGCTCACCACCCAGGACAGCACCCTACGAGCAGTACTTC.

This clone was seen a single time. This chain links TRBV9 with TRBJ1-2; D is ambiguous. Germline CDR1 reads SGDLS; CDR2 reads YYNGEE. Trimming removed 5 bases at V and 8 bases at J, with 13 bases between. This CDR3 contains 12 residues. In DNA form, the CDR3 reads TGTGCCAGCAGGCGAACAGCGGAAGGCTACACCTTC. Translating it yields CASRRTAEGYTF. Drawing the rest from reference TRBV9 and TRBJ1-2, the complete variable domain is DSGVTQTPKHLITATGQRVTLRCSPRSGDLSVYWYQQSLDQGLQFLIQYYNGEERAKGNILERFSAQQFPDLHSELNLSSLELGDSALYFCASRRTAEGYTFGSGTRLTVV.

This sequence joins TRBV27 and TRBJ2-1; TRBD2 matches at 12 bases. This CDR3 comprises 16 residues. V lost 5 bases, J lost 4 bases, and 6 bases stayed unmatched. Per the germline V gene, CDR1 is MNHEY and CDR2 is SMNVEV (reference sequence). The CDR3 loop reads CASSLLAGGQYNEQFF. CDR3 nucleotide sequence: TGTGCCAGCAGTCTCCTAGCGGGAGGGCAGTACAATGAGCAGTTCTTC.

The CDR3 spells CSVSTGNSYEQYF. For the CDR3, the DNA is TGCAGCGTTTCGACAGGGAACTCCTACGAGCAGTACTTC. This rearrangement joins TRBV29-1 to TRBJ2-7; 7 nucleotides align to TRBD1. V was pared by 5 bases and J by 0 bases, with 4 bases of the junction left unmatched. This CDR3 is 13 amino acids long. Germline V gene data show CDR1 as SQVTM and CDR2 as ANQGSEA.

The J gene is TRBJ2-3, the V gene TRBV14; D is undetermined. V gave up 4 bases and J gave up 5 bases, with 13 bases separating them. Germline loops: CDR1 SGHDN, CDR2 FVKESK. The CDR3 covers 14 residues. In DNA, the CDR3 is TGTGCCAGCAGCCCACGGTCGGTGTTAGATACGCAGTATTTT. Translating gives CASSPRSVLDTQYF.

V usage is TRBV10-3 and J usage is TRBJ2-7, with a tentative D call TRBD1 (5 bases). The CDR3 is made up of 15 amino acids. Germline loops: CDR1 ENHRY, CDR2 SYGVKD. V dropped 0 bases and J dropped 3 bases, with 12 bases sitting between them. The CDR3 loop is CAISESWTPNYEQYF. The CDR3 DNA reads TGTGCCATCAGTGAGTCCTGGACACCAAACTACGAGCAGTACTTC.

J is TRBJ2-5 and V is TRBV19, with a tentative D call TRBD1 (6 bases). The CDR3 covers 13 residues. Trimming cost V 9 bases and J 1 base, with 12 bases left between them. Germline V gene data show CDR1 as LNHDA and CDR2 as SQIVND (reference sequence). The CDR3 spells CARCGQIQETQYF. The CDR3 bases are TGTGCCAGATGCGGACAGATCCAAGAGACCCAGTACTTC.

This clone was counted only a few times. The J gene is TRBJ1-5, the V gene TRBV19; TRBD1 aligns across 9 bases. V lost 5 bases to trimming and J lost 5 bases; unmatched junction nucleotides: 4. The V gene's germline CDR1 is LNHDA and CDR2 SQIVND (reference sequence). This CDR3 comprises 14 residues. CDR3 residues: CASSVRDRDQPQHF. CDR3 DNA: TGTGCCAGTAGTGTCCGGGACAGGGATCAGCCCCAGCATTTT.

The CDR3 nucleotides read TGTGCCAGCTCACCAGCTAGCGGGAGTAGTCGAGAGACCCAGTACTTC. Translated: CASSPASGSSRETQYF. The J gene is TRBJ2-5, the V gene TRBV18; 10 bases are a match to TRBD2. The CDR3 sequence is 16 residues long. The V gene end was trimmed by 2 bases and the J gene end by 4 bases; junction bases not matched to a gene: 7. CDR1 and CDR2 (germline): KGHSH, LQKENI.

This chain uses TRBV28 with TRBJ2-7, with 7 bases lining up with TRBD2. J gave up 3 bases and V 11 bases, and 7 bases lay outside the gene matches. Germline CDR1 reads MDHEN; CDR2 reads SYDVKM. The CDR3 is made up of 12 amino acids. DNA for the CDR3: TGTGCCGTTCGGGGGGATGGCTACGAGCAGTACTTC. It encodes CAVRGDGYEQYF.

The CDR3 reads CASSVSRNPGQGDYEQYF. For the CDR3, the DNA is TGTGCCAGCAGCGTCAGCCGAAATCCGGGACAGGGGGACTACGAGCAGTACTTC. The chain joins TRBV9 to TRBJ2-7; 11 bases match TRBD1. Germline lookup yields CDR1 SGDLS and CDR2 YYNGEE. V lost 2 bases and J lost 3; bases outside the gene matches: 13. The CDR3 is 18 residues long. Complete variable domain (other parts from reference TRBV9 and TRBJ2-7): DSGVTQTPKHLITATGQRVTLRCSPRSGDLSVYWYQQSLDQGLQFLIQYYNGEERAKGNILERFSAQQFPDLHSELNLSSLELGDSALYFCASSVSRNPGQGDYEQYFGPGTRLTVT.